This T cell receptor (beta chain) was sequenced during a study of blood T cell repertoires in COVID-19. Turning to the study itself: Some COVID-19 samples were acute and others convalescent; all came from the United States, Italy and Spain. In each case, the material was cDNA or gDNA derived from T cells, B-cell-depleted T cells, or PBMCs.

While infection was still active, Seattle patients were enrolled and then followed longitudinally. CDR1 is SGHTA, CDR2 FQGNSA, per germline. The CDR3 totals 15 residues. Trimming stripped 6 bases from V and 8 bases from J, with 19 bases between. Authors' analysis steps: The assay estimated nucleated cells by amplifying reference gene primers. Clones were sequenced by immunoSEQ multiplex PCR, and TCRdb holds only the in-frame ones, with some missing. V, J and clone size derive from that table, while D and trimming were established from the DNA sequence. The repertoire includes roughly 120,000 clones, approximately 85% of them detected once, and 5% to 6.5% sits in the top ten. This clone was seen a handful of times.

The sample consisted of peripheral blood. This receptor was identified in a woman aged 55-75 years with COVID-19, enrolled during active disease. V usage is TRBV7-2 and J usage is TRBJ1-4, with D tentatively TRBD1 (5 bases). The CDR3 protein is CASRRRSGLTEKLFF. CDR3 bases: TGTGCCAGCAGGCGACGATCAGGGCTGACGGAAAAACTGTTTTTT.